These 17 T cell receptor beta chains were sequenced from one sample in a study of T cells in women clearing cervical HPV infection. Sequenced by immunoSEQ multiplex PCR; TCRdb stores in-frame clones only, minus some. The table lists tens of thousands of clones. Input material: blood buffy coat. The source is a woman aged 18-70 years with a cervical HPV16 infection that either progressed to CIN3+ or cleared (not recorded which).

The DNA read from the CDR3 is TGTGCCAGCAGTGGACAGGGTCGGGGCGGCGAG. It codes for CASSGQGRGGE. The entire CDR3 protein is CASSGQGRGGEQYF. The chain combines TRBV6-1 with TRBJ2-7, with TRBD1 identical over 7 bases. The CDR3 end falls 3 residues outside the read, so it is completed with the germline J gene. After removal of 4 bases from V and 6 bases from J, the junction contained 9 bases not matched to a gene. The germline V gene has CDR1 MNHNS and CDR2 SASEGT. CDR3 size: 14 residues.

For this clone: From the germline J gene comes the end of the CDR3, since the read stops 3 residues before it. The chain couples TRBV20-1 to TRBJ2-1; 9 bases are a match to TRBD2. Per germline, CDR1 DFQATT and CDR2 SNEGSKA (reference sequence). Trimming removed 6 bases from V and 4 bases from J; junction bases left unmatched: 10. The CDR3 runs to 15 residues. The CDR3 bases that were read are TGCAGTGCGCCCAGGAGCGGGAGGATGTACAATGAG. Protein product: CSAPRSGRMYNE. The complete CDR3 protein is CSAPRSGRMYNEQFF.

With respect to this clone: The read gets to within 3 residues of the CDR3 end, and the germline J gene fills in the rest. The chain recombines TRBV20-1 with TRBJ2-5, with TRBD2 matching 7 bases. Germline V gene lookup returns CDR1 DFQATT and CDR2 SNEGSKA (reference sequence). V was clipped by 7 bases and J by 3 bases; unmatched bases: 14. CDR3 size: 15 residues. CDR3 sequence reads: CSVKGEGHDKETQYF. Partial CDR3 DNA: TGCAGTGTCAAAGGGGAGGGGCACGATAAAGAGACC.

Comment on this clone: The observed sequence ends 3 residues before the CDR3 terminus, with the missing tail filled in from the germline J gene. This chain links TRBV2 with TRBJ2-5, with D hard to call. Germline-derived CDR1 and CDR2 are SNHLY and FYNNEI. V gave up 2 bases and J gave up 1 base, with 5 bases separating them. The CDR3 spans 13 residues. The CDR3 sequence is CASSENTQETQYF. The sequenced part of the CDR3 DNA is TGTGCCAGCAGTGAAAACACCCAAGAGACC.

Turning to this clone: The missing CDR3 end, 3 residues past where the read stops, is filled in from the germline J gene. The chain uses TRBV29-1 and TRBJ2-3; TRBD1 is a possible D gene (6 bases). This CDR3 region has 15 residues. Germline V gene sequence: CDR1 SQVTM, CDR2 ANQGSEA. Trimming removed 5 bases at V and 2 bases at J, with 17 bases between. The sequenced part of the CDR3 DNA is TGCAGCGTTCAAGGACAGCTACAGGACACAGATACG. Its protein product is CSVQGQLQDTDT. The CDR3, in full, reads CSVQGQLQDTDTQYF.

As for this clone: The CDR3 extends 3 residues past the end of the read, so its final part is completed from the germline J gene. The chain links TRBV7-6 to TRBJ1-3, with unresolved D. This CDR3 comprises 17 residues. Per germline, CDR1 SGHVS and CDR2 FNYEAQ. Trimming took 5 bases from V and 4 from J, leaving 21 bases between them. The sequenced CDR3 bases are TGTGCCAGCAGCCGTATGACGACCGGAGGACTGGGAAACACC. Its translation: CASSRMTTGGLGNT. The whole CDR3 sequence is CASSRMTTGGLGNTIYF. Drawing the rest from reference TRBV7-6 and TRBJ1-3, the complete variable domain is GAGVSQSPRYKVTKRGQDVALRCDPISGHVSLYWYRQALGQGPEFLTYFNYEAQQDKSGLPNDRFSAERPEGSISTLTIQRTEQRDSAMYRCASSRMTTGGLGNTIYFGEGSWLTVV.

Note on this clone: A junction end diverges from the germline sequence, so it may reflect a read error. The observed sequence ends 3 residues before the CDR3 terminus, with the missing tail filled in from the germline J gene. This sequence joins TRBV7-3 and TRBJ2-3; D perhaps matches TRBD2 (5 bases). CDR3 length equals 16 residues. Germline V CDR1 and CDR2: SGHTA, FQGTGA. CDR3 in amino acids: CASRLNPPRADDTQYF. The CDR3 DNA, read in part, is TGTGCCAGCAGGTTAAATCCCCCGCGGGCGGACGATACG.

The CDR3 is CASRAEGVFQETQYF. CDR3 DNA, as far as it was read: TGTGCCAGCAGGGCGGAGGGGGTCTTCCAAGAGACC. This chain joins TRBV7-2 and TRBJ2-5; D possibly uses TRBD1 or TRBD2 (6 bases each). The read ends 3 residues early relative to the CDR3; the germline J gene fills the gap. Germline V lookup: CDR1 SGHTA, CDR2 FQGNSA. CDR3 size: 15 residues. V shed 6 bases and J shed 1 base, with 15 bases lying between them.

With respect to this clone: Coverage ceases 3 residues before the CDR3 finishes, and the germline J gene fills in the end. This sequence joins TRBV27 and TRBJ2-7, with D unresolved. This CDR3 has 13 residues. The ends were cut back, 3 bases at V and 2 bases at J, with 8 bases in the middle. Germline V gives CDR1 MNHEY, CDR2 SMNVEV (reference sequence). The CDR3 DNA, read in part, is TGTGCCAGCAGTTTCGCTGGCCCCTACGAG. It is translated as CASSFAGPYE. The entire CDR3 is CASSFAGPYEQYF.

Concerning this clone itself: The read halts 3 residues ahead of the CDR3 end, with the missing end drawn from the germline J gene. The chain is built from TRBV20-1 and TRBJ1-2, with 8 bases aligning to TRBD1. V lost 0 bases and J lost 3; bases outside the gene matches: 15. Germline values: CDR1 DFQATT, CDR2 SNEGSKA (reference sequence). The CDR3 has 18 amino acids. CDR3 amino acids: CSARDIFAGGGGDYGYTF. Incomplete CDR3 DNA: TGCAGTGCTAGAGATATATTTGCAGGGGGCGGAGGGGACTATGGC.

The CDR3 bases that were read are TGTGCCAGTAGTATAGCCCCCTCGGGCAGGGGGTCACTAGCGGGTTGCACAGATACG. Translation gives CASSIAPSGRGSLAGCTDT. The complete CDR3 protein is CASSIAPSGRGSLAGCTDTQYF. The V and J genes are TRBV19 and TRBJ2-3; 9 nucleotides agree with TRBD2. The read ends 3 residues before the CDR3 terminus; that terminus is restored from the germline J gene. Germline V gene data show CDR1 as LNHDA and CDR2 as SQIVND (reference sequence). V lost 1 base, J lost 1 base, and 21 bases stayed unmatched. The CDR3 length is 22 residues.

Concerning this clone itself: The read terminates 3 residues before the CDR3 end, so the remaining end is supplied by the germline J gene. The gene calls are TRBV29-1 and TRBJ2-3; 7 positions agree with TRBD2. CDR3 length: 14 residues. Germline lookup yields CDR1 SQVTM and CDR2 ANQGSEA. CDR3 sequence reads: CSVGGLVQAETQYF. The sequenced CDR3 bases are TGCAGCGTTGGAGGACTAGTGCAGGCGGAGACG.

Concerning this clone: The CDR3 goes on 3 residues after the read ends, and that part is filled in from the germline J gene. J is TRBJ2-3 and V is TRBV2, with TRBD2 matching 8 bases. The CDR3 is 13 amino acids. CDR1 and CDR2 (germline): SNHLY, FYNNEI. The CDR3 DNA, read in part, is TGTGCCAGCAGCACGGGAGGGGGGGAGACG. It codes for CASSTGGGET. The entire CDR3 sequence reads CASSTGGGETQYF.

The CDR3 region is CSASKHAGTGYGYTF. The part of the CDR3 DNA that was read is TGCAGTGCTAGTAAACACGCCGGGACAGGTTATGGC. The rearrangement links TRBV20-1 to TRBJ1-2; 8 bases align to TRBD1. Coverage ceases 3 residues before the CDR3 finishes, and the germline J gene fills in the end. V lost 3 bases and J lost 5; bases outside the gene matches: 11. Germline V lookup: CDR1 DFQATT, CDR2 SNEGSKA (reference sequence). This CDR3 is 15 amino acids long.

As regards this clone: The read ends 3 residues shy of where the CDR3 ends; the end is completed using the germline J gene. V gene TRBV20-1 combines with J gene TRBJ2-4; 8 nucleotides agree with TRBD2. CDR1 and CDR2 (germline): DFQATT, SNEGSKA (reference sequence). V shed 5 bases and J 5 bases; nucleotides not matched to a gene: 5. The CDR3 is made up of 13 amino acids. CDR3 sequence reads: CSAYAGGQNIQYF. Partial CDR3 DNA: TGCAGTGCTTACGCGGGAGGCCAAAACATT.

Concerning this clone: The read terminates 3 residues before the CDR3 end, so the remaining end is supplied by the germline J gene. The chain couples TRBV20-1 to TRBJ2-1; possibly TRBD2 for D (6 bases). CDR3 length: 13 amino acids. The V end was cut by 4 bases, the J end by 8 bases, with 15 bases between. The V gene's germline CDR1 is DFQATT and CDR2 SNEGSKA (reference sequence). The CDR3 bases that were read are TGCAGTGCTACGCGGGATAGTGTTGATGAG. Translating gives CSATRDSVDE. The entire CDR3 reads CSATRDSVDEQFF.

In the case of this clone: Read coverage stops 3 residues before the CDR3 terminus; the germline J gene supplies the remainder. The chain uses TRBV20-1 and TRBJ2-5; perhaps TRBD1 as D (5 bases). V lost 0 bases, J lost 1 base, and 12 bases lay in between. Germline assignment: CDR1 DFQATT and CDR2 SNEGSKA (reference sequence). This CDR3 has 15 residues. CDR3 in amino acids: CSARDRVWAQETQYF. Incomplete CDR3 DNA: TGCAGTGCTAGAGACAGGGTCTGGGCCCAAGAGACC.